This TCR beta chain appears in the sequencing data of a study of OX40 agonist ivuxolimab in advanced cancers. Germline CDR1 is MDHEN and CDR2 is SYDVKM. The CDR3 has 12 residues. The V and J ends lost 3 bases and 5 bases respectively, with 7 bases between them. The assay was immunoSEQ multiplex PCR, and TCRdb's table has in-frame clones only and misses some. The sample has tens of thousands of clones, about 88% seen once. This clonotype was sampled from an adult with an advanced solid tumor such as melanoma, head and neck, liver or kidney cancer. V usage is TRBV28 and J usage is TRBJ1-1, with D unclear. The material sequenced was CD4+ or CD8+ T cells sorted from blood, taken in a trial of the OX40 agonist ivuxolimab. CDR3 in DNA: TGTGCCAGCAGTTTCCGGGAAACTGAAGCTTTCTTT. Its protein product is CASSFRETEAFF.